Sequencing of this TCR beta chain was carried out in a study of graft-versus-host responses after intestinal transplantation. Comment on this clone: Its antigen is still unknown.

Points from the study as a whole: Analysis identified GvH clones in recipient marrow, with some appearing first in ileum or blood.

Here immunoSEQ multiplex PCR was the method, and the copy in TCRdb shows in-frame clones only, minus some. In the table there are around 100,000 clones, just under 95% of which are singletons. Trimming removed 3 bases at V and 2 bases at J, with 15 bases between. The CDR3 runs 15 residues. Germline V gives CDR1 SGHRS, CDR2 YFSETQ. The source is a human donor who was the organ donor for an intestinal transplant. The material was unstimulated CD8+ T cells sorted from spleen or lymph node cells, obtained before transplant. The J gene is TRBJ2-7, the V gene TRBV5-1, with D perhaps matching TRBD2 (6 bases). The CDR3 region has the DNA TGCGCCAGCAGCTCGACCGGCGGGGAGGCCTACGAGCAGTACTTC. Protein sequence: CASSSTGGEAYEQYF.